The T cell receptor (beta chain) under discussion was sequenced for a study of T-cell memory formation after mild COVID-19. In the study overall: In these data, TCR clusters were largely donor specific. General study points: SARS-CoV-2 specificity was not confirmed for second-wave clones peaking on day 37. Shrinking CD4+ clones were chiefly CM and EM; CD8+ ones were chiefly EMRA. Clones contracting over day 15 to 85 were CD4/CD8 balanced, with later expanders leaning CD4+.

TCRdb redid the calling of the 5' RACE reads with MiXCR, one entry per CDR3 protein. The sample lists some 97,000 distinct CDR3 sequences, over 8.5% seen once, with roughly 40% in the top ten. This CDR3 contains 19 residues. The V gene's germline CDR1 is SGHTA and CDR2 FQGNSA. Unmatched junction bases numbered 16, after V lost 2 bases and J lost 5 bases. A remark on this clonotype: Its antigen is undetermined.

The sequence came from a man between 18 and 35 years old who had mild COVID-19 (a few samples of this study predate the infection). Cell type and time point are not known. The source material was PBMCs or a T cell subset sorted from them (not recorded which). The genes are TRBV7-2 and TRBJ2-5, with 11 bases identical to TRBD1. The CDR3 loop is CASSLRDRGFDYYLETQYF. The CDR3 bases are TGTGCCAGCAGCTTACGGGACAGGGGGTTTGACTATTATTTGGAGACCCAGTACTTC.